The clone carrying this T cell receptor beta chain has a count of ten or more. Its target is not known. Each single cDNA molecule received a unique molecular identifier. A single record per CDR3 protein comes from TCRdb applying MiXCR to the 5' RACE reads. The table has more than 20,000 distinct CDR3 sequences, about 4% seen once; the top ten hold around 1.6%. The CDR3 sequence is 17 residues long. The V gene end was trimmed by 6 bases and the J gene end by 0 bases; junction bases not matched to a gene: 14. Germline V gene data show CDR1 as DFQATT and CDR2 as SNEGSKA (reference sequence). The data were obtained in a study of early T cells in non-severe SARS-CoV-2 infection. As for the study in general: The sequenced material was bulk RNA from unsorted whole blood, and its chains were unpaired.

Study-wide points: VDJdb-based matching was biased toward anti-spike CD8 responses and missed private and CD4 specificities.

The chain has TRBV20-1 and TRBJ2-1; 7 bases line up with TRBD2. Sequencing input: whole blood. The TCR originated in an adult who was a healthcare worker with PCR-confirmed SARS-CoV-2 infection or an uninfected control (not recorded which). The CDR3 here is CSALMPGLRSSYNEQFF. The DNA of the CDR3 is TGCAGTGCCCTTATGCCGGGACTACGGAGCTCCTACAATGAGCAGTTCTTC.